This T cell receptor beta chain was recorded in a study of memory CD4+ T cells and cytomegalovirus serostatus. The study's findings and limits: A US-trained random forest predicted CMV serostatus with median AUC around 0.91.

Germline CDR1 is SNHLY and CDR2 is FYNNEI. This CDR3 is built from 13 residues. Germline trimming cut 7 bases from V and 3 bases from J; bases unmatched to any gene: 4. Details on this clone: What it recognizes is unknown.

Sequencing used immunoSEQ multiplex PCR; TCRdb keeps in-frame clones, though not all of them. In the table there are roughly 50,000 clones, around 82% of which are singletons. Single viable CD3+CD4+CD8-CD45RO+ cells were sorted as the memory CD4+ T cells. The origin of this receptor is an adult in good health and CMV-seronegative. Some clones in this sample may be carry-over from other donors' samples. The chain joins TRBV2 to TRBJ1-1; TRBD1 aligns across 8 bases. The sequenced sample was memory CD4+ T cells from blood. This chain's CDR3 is CASTRGLDTEAFF. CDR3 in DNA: TGTGCCAGCACCAGGGGGCTGGACACTGAAGCTTTCTTT.